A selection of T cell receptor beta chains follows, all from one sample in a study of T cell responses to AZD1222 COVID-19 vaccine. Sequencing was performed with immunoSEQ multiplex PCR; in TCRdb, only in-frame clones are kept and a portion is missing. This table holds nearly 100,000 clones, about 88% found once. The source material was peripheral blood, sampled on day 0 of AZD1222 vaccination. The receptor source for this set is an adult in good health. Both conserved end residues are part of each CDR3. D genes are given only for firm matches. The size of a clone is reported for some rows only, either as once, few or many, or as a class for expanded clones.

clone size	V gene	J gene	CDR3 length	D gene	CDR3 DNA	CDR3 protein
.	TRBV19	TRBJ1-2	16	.	TGTGCCAGTTCCCCATTGGGCCTTGGGGGTAACTATGGCTACACCTTC	CASSPLGLGGNYGYTF
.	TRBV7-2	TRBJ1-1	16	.	TGTGCCAGCAGCTTCGGACAGCGCTCAATCGTCACTGAAGCTTTCTTT	CASSFGQRSIVTEAFF
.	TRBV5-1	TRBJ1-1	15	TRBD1	TGCGCCAGCAGCTCCCGGACAGGAGTGAACACTGAAGCTTTCTTT	CASSSRTGVNTEAFF
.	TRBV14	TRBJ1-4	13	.	TGTGCCAGCAGCCAAGATTGGAATGAAAAACTGTTTTTT	CASSQDWNEKLFF
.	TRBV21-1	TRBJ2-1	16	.	TGTGCCCGGAAAACCGGGACTAGCGGGGGGGACAATGAGCAGTTCTTC	CARKTGTSGGDNEQFF
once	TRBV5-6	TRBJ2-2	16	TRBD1	TGTGCCAGCAGCTGGCCGGGACAGCCGAACACCGGGGAGCTGTTTTTT	CASSWPGQPNTGELFF
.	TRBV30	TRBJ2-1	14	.	TGTGCCTCCCCCCAGAGAGACAGGAAGAGTGAGCAGTTCTTC	CASPQRDRKSEQFF
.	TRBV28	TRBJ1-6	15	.	TGTGCCAGCAGTTCCACCGACAGTGAGAATTCACCCCTCCACTTT	CASSSTDSENSPLHF
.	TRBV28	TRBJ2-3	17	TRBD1	TGTGCCAGCAGTTTACTCAGGACAGGGGGAAGTACAGATACGCAGTATTTT	CASSLLRTGGSTDTQYF
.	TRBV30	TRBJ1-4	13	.	TGTGCCTGGACCCGGGACGAGAATGAAAAACTGTTTTTT	CAWTRDENEKLFF
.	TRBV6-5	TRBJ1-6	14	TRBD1	TGTGCCAGCAGTCGACAGGGGCGGGATTCACCCCTCCACTTT	CASSRQGRDSPLHF
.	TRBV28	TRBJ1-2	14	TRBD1	TGTGCCAGCAGTATAAACAGGGGCCCGTATGGCTACACCTTC	CASSINRGPYGYTF
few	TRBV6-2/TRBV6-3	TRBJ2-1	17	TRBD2	TGTGCCAGCAGTCCCCAATTAGCGGGGGGCCGCTACAATGAGCAGTTCTTC	CASSPQLAGGRYNEQFF
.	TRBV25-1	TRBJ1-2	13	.	TGTGCCAGCACCGGCAACATAGGGTATGGCTACACCTTC	CASTGNIGYGYTF
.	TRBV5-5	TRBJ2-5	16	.	TGTGCCAGCAGGTCTCCGGGACGTATGGAAGGAGAGACCCAGTACTTC	CASRSPGRMEGETQYF
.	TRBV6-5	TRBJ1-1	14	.	TGTGCCAGCAGTTACGGCGGACTGAACACTGAAGCTTTCTTT	CASSYGGLNTEAFF
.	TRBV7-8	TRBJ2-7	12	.	TGTGCCAGCAGCTTTCGACAGACAGAGCAGTACTTC	CASSFRQTEQYF
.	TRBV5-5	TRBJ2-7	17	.	TGTGCCAGCAGCTTGGCTGCCGGGACGGCTAACTCCTACGAGCAGTACTTC	CASSLAAGTANSYEQYF
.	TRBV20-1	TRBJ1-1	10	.	TGCAGTGCCCACAACACTGAAGCTTTCTTT	CSAHNTEAFF
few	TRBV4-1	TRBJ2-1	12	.	TGCGCCAGCAGCCAACAAGTCAATGAGCAGTTCTTC	CASSQQVNEQFF
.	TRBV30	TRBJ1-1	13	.	TGTGCCTGGAGGCTGGAGGAGAACACTGAAGCTTTCTTT	CAWRLEENTEAFF
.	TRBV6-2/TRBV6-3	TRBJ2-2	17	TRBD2	TGTGCCAGCAGCTCCTACCCTAGCGGGGGGCGTACCGGGGAGCTGTTTTTT	CASSSYPSGGRTGELFF
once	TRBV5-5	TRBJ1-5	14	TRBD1	TGTGCCAGCAGCTTCAGGGGGCTGGATCAGCCCCAGCATTTT	CASSFRGLDQPQHF
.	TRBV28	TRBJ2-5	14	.	TGTGCCAGCAGTTTATTAGCCAGGGTTGAGACCCAGTACTTC	CASSLLARVETQYF
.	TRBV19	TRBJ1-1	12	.	TGTGCCAGTATTGCAGGGAGCACTGAAGCTTTCTTT	CASIAGSTEAFF
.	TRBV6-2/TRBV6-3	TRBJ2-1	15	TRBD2	TGTGCCAGCAGTTACGTCGGGGAGGGTGACAATGAGCAGTTCTTC	CASSYVGEGDNEQFF
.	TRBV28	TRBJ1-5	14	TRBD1	TGTGCCAGCAGTGCGGGACAGGGTGGACAGCCCCAGCATTTT	CASSAGQGGQPQHF
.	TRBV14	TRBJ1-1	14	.	TGTGCCAGCAGCCCAGCTATAAGAATCACTGAAGCTTTCTTT	CASSPAIRITEAFF
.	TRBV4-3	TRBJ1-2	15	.	TGCGCCAGCAGCCAAGATACGAGGAGGGAAATTGGCTACACCTTC	CASSQDTRREIGYTF
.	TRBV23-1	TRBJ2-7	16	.	TGCGCCAGCAGTCAATCTAGGCCGGATGCCTCCTACGAGCAGTACTTC	CASSQSRPDASYEQYF
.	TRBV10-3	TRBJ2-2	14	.	TGTGCCATCAGTGAGTTGTCATCCACCGGGGAGCTGTTTTTT	CAISELSSTGELFF
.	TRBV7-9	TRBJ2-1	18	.	TGTGCCAGCAACTCACCCGGGGGCGCGGCGAGCTCCTACAATGAGCAGTTCTTC	CASNSPGGAASSYNEQFF
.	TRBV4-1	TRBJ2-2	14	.	TGCGCCAGCAGCTACGGGAGTAACACCGGGGAGCTGTTTTTT	CASSYGSNTGELFF
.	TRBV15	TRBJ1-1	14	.	TGTGCCACCAGCGTCGGAAGGTCGAACACTGAAGCTTTCTTT	CATSVGRSNTEAFF
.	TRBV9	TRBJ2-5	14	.	TGTGCCAGCAGCGTACAAAATGCCGCTGGGACCCAGTACTTC	CASSVQNAAGTQYF
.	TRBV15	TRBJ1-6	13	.	TGTGCCACCAGCAGAGGTGCGGGGTCACCCCTCCACTTT	CATSRGAGSPLHF
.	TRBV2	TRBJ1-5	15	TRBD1	TGTGCCAGCAGTTTCCAGGGGGCGCGAGGTCAGCCCCAGCATTTT	CASSFQGARGQPQHF
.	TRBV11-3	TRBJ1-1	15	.	TGTGCCAGCAGTGGAGGGGAAAGGAGGAACACTGAAGCTTTCTTT	CASSGGERRNTEAFF
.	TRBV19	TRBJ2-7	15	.	TGTGCCAGTAGTACCCGAACCGGGGCCTCCTACGAGCAGTACTTC	CASSTRTGASYEQYF
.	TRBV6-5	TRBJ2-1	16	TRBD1	TGTGCCAGCAGTTACTCCGGACAGGGAGCGGACAATGAGCAGTTCTTC	CASSYSGQGADNEQFF
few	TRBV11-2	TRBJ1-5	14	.	TGTGCCAGCAGCTCTACAGGGTTTAACCAGCCCCAGCATTTT	CASSSTGFNQPQHF
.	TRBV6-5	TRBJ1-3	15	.	TGTGCCAGTTCTGACGGCATCGGCTCTGGAAACACCATATATTTT	CASSDGIGSGNTIYF